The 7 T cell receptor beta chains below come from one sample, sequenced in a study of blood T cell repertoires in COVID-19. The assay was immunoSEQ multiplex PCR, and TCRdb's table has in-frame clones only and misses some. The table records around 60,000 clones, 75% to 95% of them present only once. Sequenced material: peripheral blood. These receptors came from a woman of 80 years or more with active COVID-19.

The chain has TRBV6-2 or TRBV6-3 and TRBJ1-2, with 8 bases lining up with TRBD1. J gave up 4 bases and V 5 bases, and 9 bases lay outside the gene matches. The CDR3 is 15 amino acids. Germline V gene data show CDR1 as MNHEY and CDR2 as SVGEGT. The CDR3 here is CASSPSTGAVYGYTF. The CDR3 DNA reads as TGTGCCAGCAGTCCATCGACAGGGGCCGTCTATGGCTACACCTTC.

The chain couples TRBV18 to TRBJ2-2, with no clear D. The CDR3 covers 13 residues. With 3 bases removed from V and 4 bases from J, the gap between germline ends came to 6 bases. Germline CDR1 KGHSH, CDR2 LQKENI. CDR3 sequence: CASSPTITGELFF. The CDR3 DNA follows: TGTGCCAGCTCACCTACAATCACCGGGGAGCTGTTTTTT.

The CDR3, as DNA: TGCGCCAGCAGTGAGTCGGGACAGCGCTCTGGAAACACCATATATTTT. This sequence encodes CASSESGQRSGNTIYF. This rearrangement joins TRBV10-1 to TRBJ1-3; TRBD1 matches at 7 bases. Germline V lookup: CDR1 WNHNN, CDR2 SYGVQD (reference sequence). Trimming at V came to 0 bases and at J to 0 bases, leaving 2 bases not matched to a gene. The CDR3 is 16 residues long.

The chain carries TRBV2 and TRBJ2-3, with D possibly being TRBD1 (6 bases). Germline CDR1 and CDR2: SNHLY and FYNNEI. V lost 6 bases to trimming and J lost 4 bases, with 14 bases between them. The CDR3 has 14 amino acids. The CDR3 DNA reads TGTGCCAGCAGCGACACAGGGTGGGCAGATACGCAGTATTTT. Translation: CASSDTGWADTQYF.

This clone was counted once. The CDR3 nucleotides read TGTGCCAGTAGTATAGGCACGGACCAAGAGACCCAGTACTTC. It yields the protein CASSIGTDQETQYF. V and J are TRBV19 and TRBJ2-5; D is ambiguous. Germline V gene data show CDR1 as LNHDA and CDR2 as SQIVND (reference sequence). This CDR3 contains 14 residues. Trimming cost V 1 base and J 0 bases, with 6 bases left between them.

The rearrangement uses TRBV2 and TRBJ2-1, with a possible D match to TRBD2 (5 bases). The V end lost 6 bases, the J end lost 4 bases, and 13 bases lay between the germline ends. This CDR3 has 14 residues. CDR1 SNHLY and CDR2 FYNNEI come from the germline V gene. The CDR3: CASRLYGVYNEQFF. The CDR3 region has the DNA TGTGCCAGCAGGCTGTACGGGGTTTACAATGAGCAGTTCTTC.

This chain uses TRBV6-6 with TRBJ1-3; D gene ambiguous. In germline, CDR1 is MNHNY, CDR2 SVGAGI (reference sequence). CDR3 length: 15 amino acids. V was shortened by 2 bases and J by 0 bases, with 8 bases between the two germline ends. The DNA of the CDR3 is TGTGCCAGCAGTTACGGAGAACCCTCTGGAAACACCATATATTTT. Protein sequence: CASSYGEPSGNTIYF.